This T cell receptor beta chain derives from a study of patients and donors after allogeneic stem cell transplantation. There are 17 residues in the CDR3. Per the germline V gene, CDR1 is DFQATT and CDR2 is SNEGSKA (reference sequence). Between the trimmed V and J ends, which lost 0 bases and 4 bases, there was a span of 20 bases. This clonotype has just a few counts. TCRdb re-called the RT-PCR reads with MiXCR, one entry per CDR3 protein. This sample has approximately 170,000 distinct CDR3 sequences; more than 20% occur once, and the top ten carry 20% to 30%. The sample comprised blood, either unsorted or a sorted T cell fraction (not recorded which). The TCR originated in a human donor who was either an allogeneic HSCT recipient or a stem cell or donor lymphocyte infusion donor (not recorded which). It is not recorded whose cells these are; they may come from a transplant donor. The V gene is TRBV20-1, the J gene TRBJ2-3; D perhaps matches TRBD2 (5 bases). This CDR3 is CSARDIGRVPVPDTQYF. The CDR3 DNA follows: TGCAGTGCTAGAGATATTGGGCGGGTCCCAGTCCCAGATACGCAGTATTTT.